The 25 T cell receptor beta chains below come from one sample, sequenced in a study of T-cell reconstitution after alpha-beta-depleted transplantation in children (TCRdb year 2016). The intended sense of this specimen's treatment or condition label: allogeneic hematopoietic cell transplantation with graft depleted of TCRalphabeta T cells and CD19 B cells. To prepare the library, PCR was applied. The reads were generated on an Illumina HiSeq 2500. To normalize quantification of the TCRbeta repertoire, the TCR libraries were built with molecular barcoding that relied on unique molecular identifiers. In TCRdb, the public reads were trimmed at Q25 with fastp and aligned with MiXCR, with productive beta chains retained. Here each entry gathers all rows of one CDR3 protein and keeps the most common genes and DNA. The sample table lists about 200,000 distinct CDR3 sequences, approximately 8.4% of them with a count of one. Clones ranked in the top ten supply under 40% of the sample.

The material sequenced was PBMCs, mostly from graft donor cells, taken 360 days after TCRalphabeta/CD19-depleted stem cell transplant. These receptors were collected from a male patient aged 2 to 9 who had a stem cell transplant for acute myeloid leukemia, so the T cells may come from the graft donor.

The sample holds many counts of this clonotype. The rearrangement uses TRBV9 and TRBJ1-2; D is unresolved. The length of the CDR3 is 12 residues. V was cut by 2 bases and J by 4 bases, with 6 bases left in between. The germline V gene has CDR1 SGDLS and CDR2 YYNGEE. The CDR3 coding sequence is TGTGCCAGCAGCGTCGGCGGCTATGGCTACACCTTC. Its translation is CASSVGGYGYTF.

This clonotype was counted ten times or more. CDR3 loop: CASSLARGTGEKLFF. CDR3 bases: TGTGCCAGCAGCTTAGCTAGGGGGACAGGGGAAAAACTGTTTTTT. The V gene is TRBV7-2, the J gene TRBJ1-4; 9 bases map to TRBD1. The CDR3 length is 15 residues. Germline V CDR1 and CDR2: SGHTA, FQGNSA. With 0 bases clipped from V and 8 bases from J, the junction kept 4 bases outside the gene matches.

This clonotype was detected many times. The chain's CDR3 is CATGGEIPSYEQYF. The CDR3 region has the DNA TGTGCCACAGGGGGGGAAATCCCCTCCTACGAGCAGTACTTC. The chain has TRBV15 and TRBJ2-7; possible D gene TRBD2, 7 bases. V shed 9 bases and J shed 0 bases, with 15 bases lying between them. The germline gives CDR1 LNHNV, CDR2 YYDKDF (reference sequence). The CDR3 covers 14 residues.

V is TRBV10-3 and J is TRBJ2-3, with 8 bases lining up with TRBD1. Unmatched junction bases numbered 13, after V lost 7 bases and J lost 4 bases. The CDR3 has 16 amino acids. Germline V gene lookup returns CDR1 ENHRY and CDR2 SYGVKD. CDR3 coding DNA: TGTGCCATCAATAAACAGGGGGATGCACGAGCAGATACGCAGTATTTT. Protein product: CAINKQGDARADTQYF.

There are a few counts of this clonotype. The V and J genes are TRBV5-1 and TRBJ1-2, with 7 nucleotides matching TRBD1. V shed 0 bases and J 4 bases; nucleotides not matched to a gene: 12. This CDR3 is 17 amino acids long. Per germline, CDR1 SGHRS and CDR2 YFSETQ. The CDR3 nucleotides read TGCGCCAGCAGCTTGGCCCGCCCAACAGGGGCTACCTATGGCTACACCTTC. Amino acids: CASSLARPTGATYGYTF.

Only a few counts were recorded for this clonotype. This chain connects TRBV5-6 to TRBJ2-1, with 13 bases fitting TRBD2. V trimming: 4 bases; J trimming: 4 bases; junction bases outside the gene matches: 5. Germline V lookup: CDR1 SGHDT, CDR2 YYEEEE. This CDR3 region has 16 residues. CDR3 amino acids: CASSRWGLAGYNEQFF. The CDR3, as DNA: TGTGCCAGCAGCCGTTGGGGACTAGCGGGATACAATGAGCAGTTCTTC.

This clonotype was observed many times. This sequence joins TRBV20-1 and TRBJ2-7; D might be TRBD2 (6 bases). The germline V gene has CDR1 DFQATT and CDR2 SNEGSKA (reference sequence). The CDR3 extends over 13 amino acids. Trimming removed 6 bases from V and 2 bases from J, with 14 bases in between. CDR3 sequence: CSANRGLTYEQYF. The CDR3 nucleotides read TGCAGTGCAAACAGAGGACTAACCTACGAGCAGTACTTC.

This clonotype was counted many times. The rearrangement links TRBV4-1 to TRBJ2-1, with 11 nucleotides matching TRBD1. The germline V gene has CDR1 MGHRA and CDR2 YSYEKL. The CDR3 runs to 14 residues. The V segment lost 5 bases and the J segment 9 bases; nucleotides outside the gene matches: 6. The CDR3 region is CASSLGQGVVEQFF. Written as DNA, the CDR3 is TGCGCCAGCAGCTTGGGACAGGGGGTAGTTGAGCAGTTCTTC.

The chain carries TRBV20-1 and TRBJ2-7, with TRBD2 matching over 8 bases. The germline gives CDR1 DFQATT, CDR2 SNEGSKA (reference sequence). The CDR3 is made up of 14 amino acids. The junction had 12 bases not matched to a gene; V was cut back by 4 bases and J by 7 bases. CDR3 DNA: TGCAGTGCTACCGCAGGAGCGGGAGATCAGGAGCAGTACTTC. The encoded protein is CSATAGAGDQEQYF.

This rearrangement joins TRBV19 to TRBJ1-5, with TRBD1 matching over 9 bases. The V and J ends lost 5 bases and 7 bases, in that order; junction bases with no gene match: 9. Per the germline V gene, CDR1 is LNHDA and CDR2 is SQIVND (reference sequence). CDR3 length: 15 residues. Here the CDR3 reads CASSLTGGRTQPQHF. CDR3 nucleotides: TGTGCCAGTAGTCTGACAGGGGGGCGTACACAGCCCCAGCATTTT.

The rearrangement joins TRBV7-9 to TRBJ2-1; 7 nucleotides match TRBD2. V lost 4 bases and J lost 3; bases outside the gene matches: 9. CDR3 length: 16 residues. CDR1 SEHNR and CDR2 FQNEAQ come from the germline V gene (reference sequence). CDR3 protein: CASSSGIAGYYNEQFF. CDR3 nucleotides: TGTGCCAGCAGCTCGGGAATAGCGGGCTACTACAATGAGCAGTTCTTC.

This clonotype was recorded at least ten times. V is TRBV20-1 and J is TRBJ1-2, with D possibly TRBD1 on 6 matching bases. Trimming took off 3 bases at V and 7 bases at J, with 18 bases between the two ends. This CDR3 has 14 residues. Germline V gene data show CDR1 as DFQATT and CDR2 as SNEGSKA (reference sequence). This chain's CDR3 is CSASGGQGESGYTF. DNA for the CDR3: TGCAGTGCTAGCGGGGGGCAGGGTGAGAGTGGCTACACCTTC.

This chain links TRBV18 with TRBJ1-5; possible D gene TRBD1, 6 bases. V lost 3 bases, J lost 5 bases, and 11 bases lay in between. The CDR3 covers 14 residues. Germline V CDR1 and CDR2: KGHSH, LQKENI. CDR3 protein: CASSPQDSHQPQHF. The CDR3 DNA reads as TGTGCCAGCTCACCGCAGGACAGTCATCAGCCCCAGCATTTT.

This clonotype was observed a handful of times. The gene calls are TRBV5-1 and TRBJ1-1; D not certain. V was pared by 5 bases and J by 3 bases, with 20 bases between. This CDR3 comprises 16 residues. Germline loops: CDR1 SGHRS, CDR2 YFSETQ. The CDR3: CASRNGQAGVDTEAFF. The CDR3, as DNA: TGCGCCAGCAGGAACGGCCAGGCCGGTGTGGACACTGAAGCTTTCTTT.

CDR3 in DNA: TGTGCCAGCACCCGGTTTCCGGCAGGGACCTACTATGGCTACACCTTC. Translation gives CASTRFPAGTYYGYTF. The chain carries TRBV12-3 or TRBV12-4 and TRBJ1-2, with a possible D match to TRBD1 (5 bases). V was clipped by 7 bases and J by 3 bases, with 21 bases between them. The CDR3 covers 16 residues.

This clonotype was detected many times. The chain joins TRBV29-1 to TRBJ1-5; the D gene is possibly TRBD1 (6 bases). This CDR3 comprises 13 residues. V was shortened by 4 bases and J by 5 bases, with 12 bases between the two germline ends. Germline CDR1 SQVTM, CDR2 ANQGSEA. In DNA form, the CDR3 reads TGCAGCGTTGCAAAAGGGGGGGATCAGCCCCAGCATTTT. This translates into CSVAKGGDQPQHF.

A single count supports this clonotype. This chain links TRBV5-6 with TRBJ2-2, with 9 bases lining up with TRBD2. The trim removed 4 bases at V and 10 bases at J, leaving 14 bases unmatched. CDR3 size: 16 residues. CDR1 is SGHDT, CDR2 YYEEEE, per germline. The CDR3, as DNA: TGTGCCAGCAGCGTCCTAGCGGGACCCGGCCGGGAGGAGCTGTTTTTT. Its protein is CASSVLAGPGREELFF.

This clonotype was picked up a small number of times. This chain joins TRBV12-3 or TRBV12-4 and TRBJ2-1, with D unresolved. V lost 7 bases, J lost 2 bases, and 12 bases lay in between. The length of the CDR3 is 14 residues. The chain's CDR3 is CASNSGPPYNEQFF. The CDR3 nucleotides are TGTGCCAGCAATTCGGGCCCGCCCTACAATGAGCAGTTCTTC.

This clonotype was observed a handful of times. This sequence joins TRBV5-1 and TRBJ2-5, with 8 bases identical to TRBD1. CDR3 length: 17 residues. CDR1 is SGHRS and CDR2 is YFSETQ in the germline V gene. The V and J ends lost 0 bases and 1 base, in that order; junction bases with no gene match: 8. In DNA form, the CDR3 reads TGCGCCAGCAGCTTGGAGCACGACAGGGGATTCCAAGAGACCCAGTACTTC. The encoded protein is CASSLEHDRGFQETQYF.

Here the CDR3 DNA reads TGTGCCAGCAGCCTACCGGGACAATACACTGAAGCTTTCTTT. Translating it yields CASSLPGQYTEAFF. The chain is built from TRBV12-3 or TRBV12-4 and TRBJ1-1, with D maybe TRBD1 (6 bases). This CDR3 comprises 14 residues. Trimming pared 6 bases from V and 3 bases from J, leaving 14 bases between.

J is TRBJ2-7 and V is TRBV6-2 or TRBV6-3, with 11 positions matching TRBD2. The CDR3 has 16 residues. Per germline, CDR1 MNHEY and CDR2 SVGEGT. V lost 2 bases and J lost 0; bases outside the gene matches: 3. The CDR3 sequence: CASSYVLAGDSYEQYF. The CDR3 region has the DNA TGTGCCAGCAGTTACGTACTAGCGGGAGACTCCTACGAGCAGTACTTC.

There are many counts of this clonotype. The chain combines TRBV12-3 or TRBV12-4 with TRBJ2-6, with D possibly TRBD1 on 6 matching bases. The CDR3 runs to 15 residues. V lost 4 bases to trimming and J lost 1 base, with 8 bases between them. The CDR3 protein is CASSSRGSGANVLTF. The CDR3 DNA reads TGTGCCAGCAGTTCCAGGGGATCTGGGGCCAACGTCCTGACTTTC.

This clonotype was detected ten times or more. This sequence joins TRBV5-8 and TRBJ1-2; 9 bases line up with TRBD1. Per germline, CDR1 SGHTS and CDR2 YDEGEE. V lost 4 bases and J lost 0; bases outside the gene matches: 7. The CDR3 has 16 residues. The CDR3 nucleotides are TGTGCCAGCAGCATCGGGACAGGGAAAACTAACTATGGCTACACCTTC. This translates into CASSIGTGKTNYGYTF.

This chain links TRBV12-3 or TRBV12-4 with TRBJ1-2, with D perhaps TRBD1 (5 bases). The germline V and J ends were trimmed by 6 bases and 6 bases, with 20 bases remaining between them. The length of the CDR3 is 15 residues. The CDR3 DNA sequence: TGTGCCAGCAGCCCCTTAGAGCGGGGGGGGGATGGCTACACCTTC. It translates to CASSPLERGGDGYTF.

CDR3 sequence: CASSLTSGSNTGELFF. As DNA, the CDR3 is TGCGCCAGCAGCTTGACTAGCGGGAGCAACACCGGGGAGCTGTTTTTT. The chain joins TRBV5-1 to TRBJ2-2; 11 bases are shared with TRBD2. Germline values: CDR1 SGHRS, CDR2 YFSETQ. Trimming at V came to 1 base and at J to 2 bases, leaving 1 base not matched to a gene. There are 16 residues in the CDR3.